This T cell receptor (beta chain) was captured by sequencing in a study of chemoradiotherapy in HPV16-positive cancers. Study-wide background: Functional T-cell assays on a couple of HPV16-positive patients' cells defined candidate HPV-specific clones and common TCR motifs.

The CDR3 extends over 13 amino acids. Per the germline V gene, CDR1 is GTSNPN and CDR2 is SVGIG (reference sequence). V was pared by 1 base and J by 4 bases, with 10 bases between. Samples were taken several times over chemoradiotherapy. Findings and limits, study-wide: Only a couple of HPV16-positive patients supplied the functional HPV-specificity definition. Better recurrence-free survival went with HPV-responsive T-cell expansion in HPV16-positive patients.

The data were produced by immunoSEQ multiplex PCR, yet TCRdb's version contains in-frame clones alone and is incomplete. The table lists under 4,000 clones, around 80% of them singletons. Regarding this clone: Its antigen is not known.

J is TRBJ1-2 and V is TRBV30, with D maybe TRBD1 (5 bases). Sampling was performed from a patient who underwent chemoradiotherapy. This TCR came from a human donor with HPV-associated anogenital cancer. The DNA of the CDR3 is TGTGCCTGGAGTGACGACAGCTCCTATGGCTACACCTTC. It translates to CAWSDDSSYGYTF.